Below, one T cell receptor beta chain is given with its context. Roughly 0.45 to 1 ug RNA was reverse transcribed with random hexamers. Amplification of TCR beta CDR3 used immunoSEQ multiplex PCR across 54 Vbeta and 13 Jbeta. TCRdb processed the immunoSEQ multiplex PCR reads anew with MiXCR; each CDR3 protein has one entry. The sample yields under 200,000 distinct CDR3 sequences, 85% to 95% seen once. This specimen comes from a study of CD8 T cells in Susac syndrome. The study sequenced TCR beta in blood CD8+ and CD4+ T cells. Those who served as multiple sclerosis controls were treatment-naive patients with stable or active relapsing-remitting disease. TEMRA cells were FACS-enriched, with CD8+ and CD4+ T cells isolated negatively. The sample consisted of CD8+ T cells from PBMCs. This sequence originates from a human donor with multiple sclerosis.

As DNA, the CDR3 is TGTGCCACCAGCAGAGATCCAGGAGGAGCCAAAAACATTCAGTACTTC. Amino acids: CATSRDPGGAKNIQYF. V gene TRBV15 combines with J gene TRBJ2-4, with D tentatively TRBD2 (5 bases). The germline gives CDR1 LNHNV, CDR2 YYDKDF (reference sequence). Trimming removed 0 bases at V and 0 bases at J, with 9 bases between. The CDR3 runs to 16 residues.